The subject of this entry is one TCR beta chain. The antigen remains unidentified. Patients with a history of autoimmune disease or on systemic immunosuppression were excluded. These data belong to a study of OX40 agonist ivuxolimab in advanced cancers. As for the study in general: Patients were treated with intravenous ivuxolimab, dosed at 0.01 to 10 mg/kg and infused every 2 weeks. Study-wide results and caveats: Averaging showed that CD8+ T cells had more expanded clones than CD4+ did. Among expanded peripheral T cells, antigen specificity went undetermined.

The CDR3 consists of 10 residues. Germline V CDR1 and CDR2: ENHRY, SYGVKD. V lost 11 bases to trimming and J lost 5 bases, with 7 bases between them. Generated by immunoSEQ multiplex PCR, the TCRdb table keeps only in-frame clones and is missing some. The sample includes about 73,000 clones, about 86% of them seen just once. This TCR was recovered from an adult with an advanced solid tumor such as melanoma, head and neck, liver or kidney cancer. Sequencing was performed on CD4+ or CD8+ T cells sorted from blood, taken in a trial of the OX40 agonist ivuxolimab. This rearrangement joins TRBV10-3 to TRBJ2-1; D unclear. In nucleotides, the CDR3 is TGTGCCCCCCCCGACAATGAGCAGTTCTTC. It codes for CAPPDNEQFF.